This T cell receptor beta chain appears in the sequencing data of a study of human T cells and chemical hapten exposure. Unique molecular identifiers were affixed to discrete cDNA molecules within the library. MiXCR, applied by TCRdb to the RACE reads, yields one record per CDR3 protein. Of over 85,000 distinct CDR3 sequences in the sample, roughly an eighth were seen once. Study conclusions and caveats: Expanded TCRs produced significantly more large CDR3 similarity clusters than controls did.

Time point specified: patch test 1, 2 weeks after DPC sensitization. Described treatment: therapeutic diphenylcyclopropenone sensitization with weekly scalp DPC. A note on this clonotype: No antigen is known for it.

The receptor was isolated from a woman aged 40 to 49 with alopecia areata. Some clones in this sample may be carry-over from other donors' samples. The sequencing here drew on whole blood, taken in connection with sensitization to the hapten diphenylcyclopropenone (DPC).

For the CDR3, the DNA is TGTGCCAGCAGCGCTACCGGGACCACGCGTTGGGAGCAGTACTTC. Translating gives CASSATGTTRWEQYF. This rearrangement joins TRBV7-2 to TRBJ2-7; the D call may be TRBD1 or TRBD2 (5 bases each). There are 15 residues in the CDR3. The V end lost 5 bases, the J end lost 7 bases, and 21 bases lay between the germline ends. From germline, CDR1 is SGHTA and CDR2 FQGNSA.